This T cell receptor beta chain was sequenced in a study of shared clonotypes between healthy human individuals. This clone has only one observation. The assay was immunoSEQ multiplex PCR, and TCRdb's table has in-frame clones only and misses some. The data hold around 88,000 clones, with 67% observed a single time. Sequenced input: memory CD8+ T cells sorted from blood. Subset in this sample: CD45RO+ cells pooled with CCR7-negative TemRA cells. The clonotype comes from a young man in good health.

Here the CDR3 DNA reads TGCGCCAGCAGCCAAGATTGGAACTATTCTAACGAGCAGTACTTC. The encoded protein is CASSQDWNYSNEQYF. The chain uses TRBV4-3 and TRBJ2-7; D call uncertain. Germline assignment: CDR1 LGHNA and CDR2 YSLEER. Trimming left V 0 bases short and J 5 bases short, with 14 bases between. The CDR3 spans 15 residues.